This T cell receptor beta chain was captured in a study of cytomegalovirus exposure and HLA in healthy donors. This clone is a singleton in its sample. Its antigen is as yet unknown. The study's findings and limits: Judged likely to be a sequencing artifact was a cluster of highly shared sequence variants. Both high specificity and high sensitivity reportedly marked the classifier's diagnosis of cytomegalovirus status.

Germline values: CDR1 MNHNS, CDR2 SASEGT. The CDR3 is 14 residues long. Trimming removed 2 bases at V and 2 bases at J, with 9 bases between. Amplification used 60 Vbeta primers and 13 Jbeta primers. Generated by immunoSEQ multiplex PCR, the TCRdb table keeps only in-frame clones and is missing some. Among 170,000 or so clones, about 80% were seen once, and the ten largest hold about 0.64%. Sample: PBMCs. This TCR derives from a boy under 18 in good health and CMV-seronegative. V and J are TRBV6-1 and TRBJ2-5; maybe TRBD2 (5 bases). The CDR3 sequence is CASSELGGQETQYF. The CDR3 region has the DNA TGTGCCAGCAGTGAATTGGGCGGGCAAGAGACCCAGTACTTC.